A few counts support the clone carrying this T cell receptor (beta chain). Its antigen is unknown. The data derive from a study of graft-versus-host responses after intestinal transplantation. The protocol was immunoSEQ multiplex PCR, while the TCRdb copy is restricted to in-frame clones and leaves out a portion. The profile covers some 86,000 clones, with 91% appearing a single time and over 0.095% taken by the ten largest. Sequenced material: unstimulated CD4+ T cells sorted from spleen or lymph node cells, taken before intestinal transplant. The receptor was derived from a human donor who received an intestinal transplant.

CDR3 in DNA: TGTGCCAGCAGTTACAGGGGTCCGATGTGGACTGAAGCTTTCTTT. Translated, it gives CASSYRGPMWTEAFF. The rearrangement links TRBV6-6 to TRBJ1-1; tentative D call: TRBD1 (5 bases). V gave up 2 bases and J gave up 5 bases, with 15 bases separating them. This CDR3 contains 15 residues. Looked up from germline, CDR1 is MNHNY and CDR2 is SVGAGI (reference sequence).